The entry below gives a single TCR beta chain sequence along with its context. The data originate from a study of blood T cell repertoires in COVID-19. Study-wide context: Researchers got acute and convalescent COVID-19 samples from the United States, Italy and Spain. From T cells, B-cell-depleted T cells, or PBMCs came the material, which was cDNA or gDNA.

The CDR3 sequence is 16 residues long. Germline lookup yields CDR1 MNHEY and CDR2 SVGEGT. The V end lost 2 bases, the J end lost 7 bases, and 17 bases lay between the germline ends. As processed by the authors: From reference gene primer amplification, estimates of nucleated cell counts were derived. TCRdb's table, derived via immunoSEQ multiplex PCR, lists solely in-frame clones and lacks some. D and trimming come from the DNA, and the V and J calls and clone size come from that table. The sample lists 230,000 or so clones; about 88% were seen once. This clonotype was obtained from a woman aged 40 to 50 who had recovered from COVID-19. Sequencing was done on a sample of peripheral blood. The V gene is TRBV6-2 or TRBV6-3, the J gene TRBJ1-4; unclear D gene. CDR3 sequence (DNA): TGTGCCAGCAGTTACCCCTTACTCGGGGTAGGTGAAAAACTGTTTTTT. Protein product: CASSYPLLGVGEKLFF.